This TCR beta chain was recovered during a study of T cell responses to AZD1222 COVID-19 vaccine. The table came from immunoSEQ multiplex PCR; TCRdb's copy has only in-frame clones and leaves some out. This repertoire shows about 160,000 clones, 80% to 90% found once; its top ten account for 6% to 8%. Germline assignment: CDR1 MDHEN and CDR2 SYDVKM. This CDR3 comprises 14 residues. The V segment lost 6 bases and the J segment 6 bases; nucleotides outside the gene matches: 8. Material: peripheral blood, obtained on day 0 of AZD1222 vaccination. This receptor was obtained from an adult in good health. V and J are TRBV28 and TRBJ1-2; TRBD1 agrees at 9 bases. The CDR3 DNA reads as TGTGCCAGCAGGCCCGGGACAGGGATTCATGGCTACACCTTC. This translates into CASRPGTGIHGYTF.